This TCR beta chain stems from a study of blood T cell repertoires in COVID-19. As for the study in general: Sample material is recorded as cDNA or gDNA derived from T cells, B-cell-depleted T cells, or PBMCs.

In the study's own analysis: Reference gene primer amplification in the assay estimated nucleated cell counts. Profiled with immunoSEQ multiplex PCR; TCRdb holds only in-frame clones, not every one. V, J and clone size reflect that table, while D and trimming were determined from the DNA. The sample lists roughly 260,000 clones; around four fifths were seen once. V was shortened by 6 bases and J by 10 bases, with 16 bases between the two germline ends. The germline V gene encodes CDR1 MDHEN and CDR2 SYDVKM. There are 14 residues in the CDR3. The chain has TRBV28 and TRBJ1-6, with D maybe TRBD1 (6 bases). Sequencing was performed on peripheral blood. The clonotype comes from a woman in her 70s with acute or convalescent COVID-19. CDR3 amino acids: CASSREGTPSPLHF. CDR3 coding DNA: TGTGCCAGCAGCCGGGAAGGGACACCGTCACCCCTCCACTTT.